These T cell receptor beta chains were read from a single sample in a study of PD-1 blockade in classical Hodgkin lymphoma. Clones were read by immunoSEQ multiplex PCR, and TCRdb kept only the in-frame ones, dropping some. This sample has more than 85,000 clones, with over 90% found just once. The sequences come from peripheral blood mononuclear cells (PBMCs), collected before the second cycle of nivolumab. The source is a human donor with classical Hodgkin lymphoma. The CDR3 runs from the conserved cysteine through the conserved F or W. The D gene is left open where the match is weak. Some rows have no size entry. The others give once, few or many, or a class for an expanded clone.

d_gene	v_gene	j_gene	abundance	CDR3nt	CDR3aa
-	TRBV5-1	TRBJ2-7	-	TGCGCCAGCAGCAGCACTCCAGGGCTACAAACCTACGAGCAGTACTTC	CASSSTPGLQTYEQYF
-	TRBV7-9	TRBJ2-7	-	TGTGCCAGCAGCTTACTCGCGGGGCTGGGCGAGCAGTACTTC	CASSLLAGLGEQYF
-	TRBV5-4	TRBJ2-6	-	TGTGCCAGCAGCTTGATGGGCGCCGGGGCCAACGTCCTGACTTTC	CASSLMGAGANVLTF
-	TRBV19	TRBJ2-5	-	TGTGCCAGTAGTTCAGGAGGGGGAATAATGACCCAGTACTTC	CASSSGGGIMTQYF
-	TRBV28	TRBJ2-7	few	TGTGCCAGCAGTTTACCTTGGGGTGCCGCCGAGCAGTACTTC	CASSLPWGAAEQYF
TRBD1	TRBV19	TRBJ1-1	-	TGTGCCAGTAGTAGAATAGTCGGACAGGGGAACACTGAAGCTTTCTTT	CASSRIVGQGNTEAFF
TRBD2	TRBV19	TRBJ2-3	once	TGTGCCAGTACTGCAAGACTAGCGGGAGTTAGGGATACGCAGTATTTT	CASTARLAGVRDTQYF
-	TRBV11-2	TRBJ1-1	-	TGTGCCAGCAGCTTCGGGGGAGGGAGCACTGAAGCTTTCTTT	CASSFGGGSTEAFF
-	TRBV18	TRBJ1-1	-	TGTGCCAGCTCACCTTGGACAGTGGAGGTTGAAGCTCCTGAAGCTTTCTTT	CASSPWTVEVEAPEAFF
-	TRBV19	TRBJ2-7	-	TGTGCCAGTAGTATCGGGGTCACCTACGAGCAGTACTTC	CASSIGVTYEQYF
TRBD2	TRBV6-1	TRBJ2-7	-	TGTGCCAGCAGCCGGACTAGCGGGGGCTACGAGCAGTACTTC	CASSRTSGGYEQYF
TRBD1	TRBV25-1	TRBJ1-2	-	TGTGCCAGCACCCCCAGTGGGGGCTACCGGGACAGGCATCGGAGGTACACCTTC	CASTPSGGYRDRHRRYTF
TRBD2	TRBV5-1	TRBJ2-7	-	TGCGCCAGCAGCTACGGGACTAGCGGGACTTTCAACGAGCAGTACTTC	CASSYGTSGTFNEQYF
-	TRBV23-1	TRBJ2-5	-	TGCGCCAGCACCCACTTAATTTATGTTGAGACCCAGTACTTC	CASTHLIYVETQYF
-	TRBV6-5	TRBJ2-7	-	TGTGCCAGCAGTTACCCCGGGGGATACGAGCAGTACTTC	CASSYPGGYEQYF
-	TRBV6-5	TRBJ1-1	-	TGTGCCAGCAGTTACCGACGGGAGAACACTGAAGCTTTCTTT	CASSYRRENTEAFF
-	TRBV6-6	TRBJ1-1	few	TGTGCCAGCAGCCTTACCATGAACACTGAAGCTTTCTTT	CASSLTMNTEAFF
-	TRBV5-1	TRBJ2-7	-	TGCGCCAGCAGCCTTTCGGTAGTCTCCTACGAGCAGTACTTC	CASSLSVVSYEQYF
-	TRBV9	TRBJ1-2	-	TGTGCCAGCAGCGCGGGGGGGCTCGACTATGGCTACACCTTC	CASSAGGLDYGYTF
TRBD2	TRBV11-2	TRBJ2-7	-	TGTGCCAGCAGCTTAGAAGCGGCGGGAGCCTACGAGCAGTACTTC	CASSLEAAGAYEQYF
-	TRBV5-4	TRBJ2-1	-	-	CASSILGGTEQFF
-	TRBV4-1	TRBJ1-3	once	TGCGCCAGCAGCCAAGATCTCCCGGCTTCTGGAAACACCATATATTTT	CASSQDLPASGNTIYF
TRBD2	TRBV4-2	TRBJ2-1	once	TGTGCCAGCAGCCAAGCCCTTTTAGCGGGAGTTAGCAATGAGCAGTTCTTC	CASSQALLAGVSNEQFF
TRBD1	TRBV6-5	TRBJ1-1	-	TGTGCCAGCAGTCGTCGGAGGACAGGGACCACTGAAGCTTTCTTT	CASSRRRTGTTEAFF
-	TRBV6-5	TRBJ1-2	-	TGTGCCAGCACTCGCAGGGACCATGGCTACACCTTC	CASTRRDHGYTF
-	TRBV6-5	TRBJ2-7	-	TGTGCCAGCAGTTACGTTCAGGGCTCCTACGAGCAGTACTTC	CASSYVQGSYEQYF
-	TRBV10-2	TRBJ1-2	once	TGCGCCAGCAGTGAGTCTTGGCGGGAGGCCAACTATGGCTACACCTTC	CASSESWREANYGYTF
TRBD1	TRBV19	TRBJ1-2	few	TGTGCCAGTACCAGGACAGGGAACTATGGCTACACCTTC	CASTRTGNYGYTF
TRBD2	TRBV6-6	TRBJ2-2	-	TGTGCCAGCCAGACTAGCGGGAGGCGTACCGGGGAGCTGTTTTTT	CASQTSGRRTGELFF
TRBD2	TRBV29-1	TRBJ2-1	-	TGCAGCGTCCCTCCACTAGCGGGAGGGCACTACAATGAGCAGTTCTTC	CSVPPLAGGHYNEQFF
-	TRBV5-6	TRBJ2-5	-	TGTGCCAGCAGCTGGGGCAGAGCTTTTGGGGAGACCCAGTACTTC	CASSWGRAFGETQYF
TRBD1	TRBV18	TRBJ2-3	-	TGTGCCAGCTCACCACTCGACAGGGCCACGCAGTATTTT	CASSPLDRATQYF
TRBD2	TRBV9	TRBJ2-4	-	TGTGCCAGCAGCGTAGGGACTAGCGGGATTGAGAAAGCCAAAAACATTCAGTACTTC	CASSVGTSGIEKAKNIQYF
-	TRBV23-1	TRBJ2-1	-	TGCGCCAGCAGTCAATCGGGAGGGGGCATAGGATGGGGTGAGCAGTTCTTC	CASSQSGGGIGWGEQFF
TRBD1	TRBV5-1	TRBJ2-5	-	TGCGCCAGCAGCCTGACAGGGTGGCAAGAGACCCAGTACTTC	CASSLTGWQETQYF
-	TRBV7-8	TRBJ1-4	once	TGTGCCAGCAGCCCCACGAGACAGCTAAATGAAAAACTGTTTTTT	CASSPTRQLNEKLFF
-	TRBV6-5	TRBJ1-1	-	TGTGCCAGCTCCTATTCTGGTTACACTGAAGCTTTCTTT	CASSYSGYTEAFF
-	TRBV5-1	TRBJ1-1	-	TGCGCCAGCAGCTTAGGACCGACGAACACTGAAGCTTTCTTT	CASSLGPTNTEAFF
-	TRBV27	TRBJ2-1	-	TGTGCCAGCAGCCAAGATGGGTACAATGAGCAGTTCTTC	CASSQDGYNEQFF